This T cell receptor beta chain was sequenced for a study of radiotherapy plus CTLA-4 blockade in lung cancer. Lung cancer patients with chemo-refractory metastatic non-small-cell disease were given focal radiation plus CTLA-4 blockade with ipilimumab. The protocol was immunoSEQ multiplex PCR, while the TCRdb copy is restricted to in-frame clones and leaves out a portion. The table includes more than 40,000 clones, roughly four fifths detected once. In germline, CDR1 is MRHNA, CDR2 SNTAGT. V lost 8 bases and J 0 bases, leaving 10 bases between the germline ends. CDR3 length equals 14 residues. The gene calls are TRBV6-4 and TRBJ2-2, with a tentative D call TRBD2 (6 bases). The material sequenced was peripheral blood, taken from a patient treated with radiotherapy plus ipilimumab. The origin of this receptor is a human donor with non-small cell lung cancer who had a complete response to radiotherapy plus ipilimumab. The CDR3 spells CASRLDPNTGELFF. CDR3 nucleotide sequence: TGTGCCAGCCGACTAGACCCGAACACCGGGGAGCTGTTTTTT.